Given below is one T cell receptor (beta chain) in context. Libraries were prepared by immunoSEQ multiplex PCR; TCRdb keeps only in-frame clonotypes and omits some of them. The sample shows approximately 300,000 clones, about 82% of them seen only once. The treatment was: some 19 received Ad26.COV2.S at low or high dose, single or two shots; about 5 received placebo; per-sample allocation not given. Repertoires come from day 63 after the first vaccine or placebo injection. The source of the sample is a study of Ad26.COV2.S vaccination and SARS-CoV-2 variants. The germline CDR1 and CDR2 sequences are SGHRS and YFSETQ. This CDR3 spans 16 amino acids. After removal of 0 bases from V and 4 bases from J, the junction contained 8 bases not matched to a gene.

Sequenced here: peripheral blood, sampled in a trial of Ad26.COV2.S vaccine versus placebo. The origin of this receptor is a person between 18 and 65 years old who received the Ad26.COV2.S COVID-19 vaccine or a placebo. The rearrangement joins TRBV5-1 to TRBJ2-7; TRBD1 matches 9 bases. The CDR3 region has the DNA TGCGCCAGCAGCTTGGAGGTTGGGACAGGGCCATACGAGCAGTACTTC. It specifies CASSLEVGTGPYEQYF.